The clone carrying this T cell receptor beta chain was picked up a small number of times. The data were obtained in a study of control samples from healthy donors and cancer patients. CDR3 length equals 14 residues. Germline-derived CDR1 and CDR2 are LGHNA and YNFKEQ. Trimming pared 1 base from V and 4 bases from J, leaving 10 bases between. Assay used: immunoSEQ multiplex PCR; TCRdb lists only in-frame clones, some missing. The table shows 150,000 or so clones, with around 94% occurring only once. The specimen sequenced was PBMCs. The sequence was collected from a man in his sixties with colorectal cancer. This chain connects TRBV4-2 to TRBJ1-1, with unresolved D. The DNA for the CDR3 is TGTGCCAGCAGCCAAGCATCGGGAAGCACTGAAGCTTTCTTT. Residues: CASSQASGSTEAFF.